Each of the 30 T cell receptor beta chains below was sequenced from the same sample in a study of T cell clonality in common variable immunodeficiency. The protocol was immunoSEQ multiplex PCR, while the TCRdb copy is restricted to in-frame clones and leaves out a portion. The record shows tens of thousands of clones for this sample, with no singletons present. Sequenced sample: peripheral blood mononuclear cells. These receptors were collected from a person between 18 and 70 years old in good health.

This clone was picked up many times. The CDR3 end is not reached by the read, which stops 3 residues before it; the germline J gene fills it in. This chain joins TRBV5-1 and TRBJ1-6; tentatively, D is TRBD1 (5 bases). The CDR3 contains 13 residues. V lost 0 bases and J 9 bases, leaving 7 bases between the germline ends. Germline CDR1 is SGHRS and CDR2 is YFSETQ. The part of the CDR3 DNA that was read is TGCGCCAGCAGCTTGGGGGGGGGTTCACCC. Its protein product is CASSLGGGSP. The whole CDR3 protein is CASSLGGGSPLHF.

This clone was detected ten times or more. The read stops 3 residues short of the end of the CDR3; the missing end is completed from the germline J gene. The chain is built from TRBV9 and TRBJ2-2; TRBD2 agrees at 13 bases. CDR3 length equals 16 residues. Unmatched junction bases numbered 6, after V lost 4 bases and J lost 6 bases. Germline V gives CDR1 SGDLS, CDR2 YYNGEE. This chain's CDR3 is CASSRTSGRGAGELFF. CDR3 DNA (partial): TGTGCCAGCAGCCGCACTAGCGGGAGGGGGGCCGGGGAG.

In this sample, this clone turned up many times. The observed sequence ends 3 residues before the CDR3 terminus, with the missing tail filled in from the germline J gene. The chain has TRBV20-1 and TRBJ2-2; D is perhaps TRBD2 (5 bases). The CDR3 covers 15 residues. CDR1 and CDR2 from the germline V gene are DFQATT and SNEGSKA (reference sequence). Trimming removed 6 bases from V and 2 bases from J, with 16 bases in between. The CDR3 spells CSAPGLSANTGELFF. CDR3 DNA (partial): TGCAGTGCCCCCGGACTCTCCGCAAACACCGGGGAG.

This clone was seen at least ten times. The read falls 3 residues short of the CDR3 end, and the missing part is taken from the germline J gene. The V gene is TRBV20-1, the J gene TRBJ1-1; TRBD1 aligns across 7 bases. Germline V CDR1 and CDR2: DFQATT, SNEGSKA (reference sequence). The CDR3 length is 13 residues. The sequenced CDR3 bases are TGCAGTGCTTACATTGCAGGGGGTCAGGAA. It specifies CSAYIAGGQE. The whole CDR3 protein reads CSAYIAGGQEAFF.

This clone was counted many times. Partial CDR3 DNA: TGTGCCAGCAGCGTAAACTTAGGACAGTACTCTCCAGATACG. This sequence encodes CASSVNLGQYSPDT. The full CDR3 protein reads CASSVNLGQYSPDTQYF. The chain is built from TRBV7-6 and TRBJ2-3; weak D call: TRBD1 (6 bases). The sequence runs out 3 residues before the end of the CDR3; the remainder is reconstructed from the germline J gene. The ends were cut back, 5 bases at V and 4 bases at J, with 22 bases in the middle. Germline V lookup: CDR1 SGHVS, CDR2 FNYEAQ. This CDR3 has 17 residues.

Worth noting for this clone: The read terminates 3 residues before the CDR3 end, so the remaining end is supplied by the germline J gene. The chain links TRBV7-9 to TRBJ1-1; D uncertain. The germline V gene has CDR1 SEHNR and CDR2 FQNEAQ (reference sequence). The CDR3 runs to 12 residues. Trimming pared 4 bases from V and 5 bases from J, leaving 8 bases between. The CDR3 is CASSSPTTEAFF. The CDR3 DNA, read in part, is TGTGCCAGCAGCTCCCCGACTACTGAA.

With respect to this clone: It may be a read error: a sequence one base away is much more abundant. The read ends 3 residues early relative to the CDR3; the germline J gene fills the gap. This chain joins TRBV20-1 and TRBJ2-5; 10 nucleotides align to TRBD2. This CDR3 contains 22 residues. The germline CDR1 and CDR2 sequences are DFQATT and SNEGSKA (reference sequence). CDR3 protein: CSARDPAPTGTSVVRFTDTQYF. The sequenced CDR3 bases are TGCAGTGCTAGAGACCCGGCCCCCACAGGGACTAGCGTCGTGCGGTTCACAGATACC.

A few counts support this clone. This chain's CDR3 is CASRLAGVKETQYF. The sequenced part of the CDR3 DNA is TGTGCCAGCAGACTAGCGGGGGTTAAAGAGACG. The chain couples TRBV7-9 to TRBJ2-3; 11 bases are a match to TRBD2. Coverage ceases 3 residues before the CDR3 finishes, and the germline J gene fills in the end. Germline lookup yields CDR1 SEHNR and CDR2 FQNEAQ (reference sequence). The CDR3 contains 14 residues.

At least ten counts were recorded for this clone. The DNA read from the CDR3 is TGTGCCAGCAGCTTGGAGGGGGATTCCGGGGCCAACGTC. Translation gives CASSLEGDSGANV. The CDR3 reads in full as CASSLEGDSGANVLTF. The chain has TRBV5-4 and TRBJ2-6, with a tentative D call TRBD1 (6 bases). The read is 3 residues too short to cover the CDR3 end, so that end is filled in from the germline J gene. The CDR3 runs to 16 residues. The V end was cut by 0 bases, the J end by 4 bases, with 11 bases between. Germline lookup yields CDR1 SGHNT and CDR2 YYREEE (reference sequence).

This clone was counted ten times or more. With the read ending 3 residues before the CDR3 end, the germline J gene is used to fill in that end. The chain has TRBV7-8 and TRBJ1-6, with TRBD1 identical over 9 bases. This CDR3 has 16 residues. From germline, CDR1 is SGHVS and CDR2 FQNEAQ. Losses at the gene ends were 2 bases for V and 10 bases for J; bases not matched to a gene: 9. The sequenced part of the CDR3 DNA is TGTGCCAGCAGCTTACGTTTGGACAGGGGTGGATCACCC. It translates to CASSLRLDRGGSP. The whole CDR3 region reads CASSLRLDRGGSPLHF.

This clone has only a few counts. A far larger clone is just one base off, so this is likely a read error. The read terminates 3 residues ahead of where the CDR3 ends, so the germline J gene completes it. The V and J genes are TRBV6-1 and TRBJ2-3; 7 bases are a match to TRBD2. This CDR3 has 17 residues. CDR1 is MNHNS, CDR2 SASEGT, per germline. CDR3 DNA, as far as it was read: TGTGCCAGCACTGAACGAACAGCGGGACCTCCCTGGGATACG. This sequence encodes CASTERTAGPPWDT. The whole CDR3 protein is CASTERTAGPPWDTQYF.

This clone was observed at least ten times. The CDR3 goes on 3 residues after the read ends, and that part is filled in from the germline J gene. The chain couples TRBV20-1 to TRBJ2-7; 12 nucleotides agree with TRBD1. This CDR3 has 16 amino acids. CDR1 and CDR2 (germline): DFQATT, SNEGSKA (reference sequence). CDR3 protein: CSAVRAWGQGADEQYF. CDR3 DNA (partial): TGCAGCGCCGTACGGGCTTGGGGACAGGGGGCGGACGAG.

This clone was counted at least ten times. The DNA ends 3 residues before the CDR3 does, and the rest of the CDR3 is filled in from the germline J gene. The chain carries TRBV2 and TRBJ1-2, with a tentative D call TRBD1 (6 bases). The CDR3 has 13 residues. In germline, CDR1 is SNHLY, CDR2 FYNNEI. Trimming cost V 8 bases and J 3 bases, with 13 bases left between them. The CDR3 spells CASGKDSDYGYTF. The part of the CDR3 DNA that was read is TGTGCCAGCGGGAAGGACAGCGACTATGGC.

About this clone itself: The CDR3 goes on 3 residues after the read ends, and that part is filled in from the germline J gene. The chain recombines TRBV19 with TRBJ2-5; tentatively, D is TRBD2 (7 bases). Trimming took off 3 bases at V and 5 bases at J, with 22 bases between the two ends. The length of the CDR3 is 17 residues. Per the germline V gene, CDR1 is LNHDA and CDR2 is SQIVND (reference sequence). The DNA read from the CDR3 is TGTGCCAGTAGTATTGGGGGTGGGGGGGCCTCGGGGGAGACC. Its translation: CASSIGGGGASGET. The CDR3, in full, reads CASSIGGGGASGETQYF.

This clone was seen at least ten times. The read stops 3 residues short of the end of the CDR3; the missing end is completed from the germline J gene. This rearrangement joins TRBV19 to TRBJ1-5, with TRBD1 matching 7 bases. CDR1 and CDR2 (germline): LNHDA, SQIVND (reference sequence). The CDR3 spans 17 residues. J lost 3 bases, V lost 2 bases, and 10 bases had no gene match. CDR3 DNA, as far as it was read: TGTGCCAGTAGTATAAGGCCGGGGGACAGCCTCAATCAGCCC. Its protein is CASSIRPGDSLNQP. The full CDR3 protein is CASSIRPGDSLNQPQHF.

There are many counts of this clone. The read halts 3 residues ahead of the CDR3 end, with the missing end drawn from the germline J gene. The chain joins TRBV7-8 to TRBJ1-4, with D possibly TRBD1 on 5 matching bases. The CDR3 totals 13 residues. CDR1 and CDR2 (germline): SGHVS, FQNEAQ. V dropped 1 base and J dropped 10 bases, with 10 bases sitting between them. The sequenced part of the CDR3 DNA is TGTGCCAGCAGCTTAGAAGGGGAGGGAAAA. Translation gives CASSLEGEGK. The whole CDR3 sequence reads CASSLEGEGKLFF.

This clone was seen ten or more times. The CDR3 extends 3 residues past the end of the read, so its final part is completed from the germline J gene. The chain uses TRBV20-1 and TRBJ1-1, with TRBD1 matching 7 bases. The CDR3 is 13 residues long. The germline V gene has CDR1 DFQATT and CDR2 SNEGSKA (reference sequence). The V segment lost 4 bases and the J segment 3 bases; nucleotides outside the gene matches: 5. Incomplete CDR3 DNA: TGCAGTGCTACCAAGGGGGCGGACACTGAA. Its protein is CSATKGADTE. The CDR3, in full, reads CSATKGADTEAFF.

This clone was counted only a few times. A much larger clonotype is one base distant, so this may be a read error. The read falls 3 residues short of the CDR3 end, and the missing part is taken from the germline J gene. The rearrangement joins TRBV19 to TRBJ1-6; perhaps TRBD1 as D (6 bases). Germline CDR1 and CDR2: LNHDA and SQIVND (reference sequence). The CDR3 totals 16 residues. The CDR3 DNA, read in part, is TGTGCCACTAGTCCGTGGACAGCGATCTATAATTCACCC. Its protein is CATSPWTAIYNSP. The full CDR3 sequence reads CATSPWTAIYNSPLHF.

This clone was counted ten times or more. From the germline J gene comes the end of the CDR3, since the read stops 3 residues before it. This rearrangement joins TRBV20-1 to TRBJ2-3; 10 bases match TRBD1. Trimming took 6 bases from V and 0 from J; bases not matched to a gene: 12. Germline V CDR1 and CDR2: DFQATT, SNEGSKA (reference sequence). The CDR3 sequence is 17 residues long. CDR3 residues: CSALDRGRPTSTDTQYF. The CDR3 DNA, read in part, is TGCAGTGCGCTAGACAGGGGGCGACCCACTAGCACAGATACG.

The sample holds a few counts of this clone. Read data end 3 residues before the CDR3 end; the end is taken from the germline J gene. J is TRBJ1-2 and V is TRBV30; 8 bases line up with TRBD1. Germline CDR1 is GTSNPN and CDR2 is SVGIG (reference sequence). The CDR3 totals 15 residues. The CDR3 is CAWSPTGGITDTYTF. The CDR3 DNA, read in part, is TGTGCCTGGAGTCCAACAGGGGGAATCACAGATACC. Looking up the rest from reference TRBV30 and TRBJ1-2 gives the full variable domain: SQTIHQWPATLVQPVGSPLSLECTVEGTSNPNLYWYRQAAGRGLQLLFYSVGIGQISSEVPQNLSASRPQDRQFILSSKKLLLSDSGFYLCAWSPTGGITDTYTFGSGTRLTVV.

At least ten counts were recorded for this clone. CDR3 region: CASSPRQGNTEAFF. The sequenced CDR3 bases are TGTGCCAGCAGCCCTAGACAGGGGAACACTGAA. The chain joins TRBV11-2 to TRBJ1-1, with TRBD1 matching over 7 bases. From the germline J gene comes the end of the CDR3, since the read stops 3 residues before it. The V and J ends lost 5 bases and 1 base, in that order; junction bases with no gene match: 4. The CDR3 spans 14 residues. The germline gives CDR1 SGHAT, CDR2 FQNNGV.

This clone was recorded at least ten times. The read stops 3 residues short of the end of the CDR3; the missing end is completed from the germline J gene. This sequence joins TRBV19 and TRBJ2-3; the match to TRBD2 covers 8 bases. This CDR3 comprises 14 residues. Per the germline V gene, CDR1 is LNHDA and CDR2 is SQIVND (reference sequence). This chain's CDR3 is CASSTASAGETQYF. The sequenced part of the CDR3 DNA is TGTGCCAGTAGTACCGCCTCAGCGGGGGAGACG. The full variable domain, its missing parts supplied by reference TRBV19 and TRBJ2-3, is DGGITQSPKYLFRKEGQNVTLSCEQNLNHDAMYWYRQDPGQGLRLIYYSQIVNDFQKGDIAEGYSVSREKKESFPLTVTSAQKNPTAFYLCASSTASAGETQYFGPGTRLTVL.

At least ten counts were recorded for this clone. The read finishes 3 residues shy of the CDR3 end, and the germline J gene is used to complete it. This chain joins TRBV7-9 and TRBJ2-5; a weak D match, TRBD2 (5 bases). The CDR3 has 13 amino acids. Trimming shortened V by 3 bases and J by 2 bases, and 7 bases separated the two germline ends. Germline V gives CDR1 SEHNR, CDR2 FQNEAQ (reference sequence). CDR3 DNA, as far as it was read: TGTGCCAGCAGCTTTTCGGGGCAAGAGACC. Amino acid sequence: CASSFSGQET. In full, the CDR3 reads CASSFSGQETQYF.

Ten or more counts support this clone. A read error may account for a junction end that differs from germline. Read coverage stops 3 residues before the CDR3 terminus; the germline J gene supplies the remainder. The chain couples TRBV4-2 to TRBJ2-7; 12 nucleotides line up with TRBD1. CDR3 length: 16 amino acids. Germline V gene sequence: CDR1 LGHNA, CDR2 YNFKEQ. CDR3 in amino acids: CASSQDPGQGADEQYF. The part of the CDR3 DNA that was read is TGCGCCAGCAGCCAAGACCCGGGACAGGGGGCCGACGAG.

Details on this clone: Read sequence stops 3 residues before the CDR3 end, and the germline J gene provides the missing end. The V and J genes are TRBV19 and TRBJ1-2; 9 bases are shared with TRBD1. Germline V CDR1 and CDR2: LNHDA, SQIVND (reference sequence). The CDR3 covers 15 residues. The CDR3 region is CASKDTGTGTRDYTF. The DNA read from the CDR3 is TGTGCCAGTAAAGACACCGGGACAGGGACCCGCGAC.

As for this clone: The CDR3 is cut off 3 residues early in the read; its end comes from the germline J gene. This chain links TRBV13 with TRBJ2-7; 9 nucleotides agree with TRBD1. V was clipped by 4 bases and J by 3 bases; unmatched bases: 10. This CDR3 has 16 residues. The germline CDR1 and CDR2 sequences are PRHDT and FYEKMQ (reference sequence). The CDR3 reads CASSSRPGTGYYEQYF. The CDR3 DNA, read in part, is TGTGCCAGCAGCTCGAGACCCGGGACAGGGTACTACGAG.

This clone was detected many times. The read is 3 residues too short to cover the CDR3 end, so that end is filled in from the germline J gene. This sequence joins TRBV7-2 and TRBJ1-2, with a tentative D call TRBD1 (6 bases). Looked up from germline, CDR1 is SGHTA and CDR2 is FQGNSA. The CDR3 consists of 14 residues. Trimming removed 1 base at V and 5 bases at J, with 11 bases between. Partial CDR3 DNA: TGTGCCAGCAGCTTAGGGACAGTCGGTTATGGC. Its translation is CASSLGTVGYG. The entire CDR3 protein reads CASSLGTVGYGYTF.

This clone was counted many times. CDR3 DNA, as far as it was read: TGTGCCAGCAGCTTGGGGGGCCAGGCACGCAATTCACCA. Protein sequence: CASSLGGQARNSP. The entire CDR3 protein reads CASSLGGQARNSPLFF. The V call is TRBV5-4, the J call TRBJ1-4; possibly TRBD1 for D (5 bases). Read data end 3 residues before the CDR3 end; the end is taken from the germline J gene. The CDR3 runs 16 residues. The V gene's germline CDR1 is SGHNT and CDR2 YYREEE (reference sequence).

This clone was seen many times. CDR3 DNA (partial): TGCGCCAGCAGCTTGCGGACTAGCGGGAGCGGCACCGGGGAG. This sequence encodes CASSLRTSGSGTGE. The CDR3, in full, reads CASSLRTSGSGTGELFF. V gene TRBV5-1 combines with J gene TRBJ2-2; 13 bases line up with TRBD2. From the germline J gene comes the end of the CDR3, since the read stops 3 residues before it. In germline, CDR1 is SGHRS, CDR2 YFSETQ. This CDR3 contains 17 residues. The V segment lost 1 base and the J segment 4 bases; nucleotides outside the gene matches: 4.

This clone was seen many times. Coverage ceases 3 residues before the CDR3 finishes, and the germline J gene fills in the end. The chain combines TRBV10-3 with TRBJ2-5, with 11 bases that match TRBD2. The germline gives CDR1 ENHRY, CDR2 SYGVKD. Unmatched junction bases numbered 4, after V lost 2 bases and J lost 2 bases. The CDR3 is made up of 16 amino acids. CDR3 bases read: TGTGCCATCAGTGAGGTGGCTAGCGGGGGGCAAGAGACC. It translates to CAISEVASGGQET. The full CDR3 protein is CAISEVASGGQETQYF.